This TCR beta chain was captured in a study of cytomegalovirus exposure and HLA in healthy donors (dated by TCRdb to the late 2010s). About the investigation overall: In an earlier analysis of 587 of the donors, 276 Gb of sequence data and some 120 million unique TCR beta sequences from about 179 million T cells were reported. In the later analysis, no new phenotypic data were used to find candidate immune exposures; instead, reliance was placed on TCR beta sequences and their occurrence across donors. Alongside the repertoire data, information on donor age, sex, ethnicity and CMV serostatus was compiled. Because of strong linkage in the cohort, roughly 5 DR-DQ haplotypes were treated as single units for association and clustering. HLA typing covered class I and class II loci at four-digit resolution. An early release covering about 600 HLA-typed donors comprised about 300 gigabases of sequencing data and around 80 million unique TCR sequences. Using immunosequencing, the study profiled T cell repertoires from 500 to 800 subjects and related those repertoires to cytomegalovirus serostatus. Of the 398 genotyped donors, approximately 82% fell in the genetic ancestry cluster associated with self-reported Caucasian donors. A later genetic analysis used genome-wide SNP genotypes for about 60% of the roughly 700 donors, treating that subset as a discovery cohort. Typing coverage differed by locus: A, B, C, DRB1 and DQB1 were typed in roughly 620-640 donors, DQA1 in about 500, DPA1 in 600 to 610, and DPB1 in 472. Besides the first cohort of under 700 subjects, a separate validation cohort made up of roughly 120 different subjects was used. In a later analysis, previously published TCR beta repertoires from hundreds of donors were re-analyzed and high-resolution HLA genotyping was added so that TCR occurrence patterns could be studied. All discovery cohort repertoires had been generated on a single sequencing platform. To predict cytomegalovirus infection status, the study combined high-throughput TCR immunosequencing, statistical association of individual TCRs with disease status, and machine learning. Across some 400 genotyped donors of the cohort, an average of about 240,000 unique TCR beta nucleotide sequences per donor were sequenced, and 15% to 20% of those sequences were non-productive. In an earlier analysis of 587 of the donors, high-throughput TCR beta sequencing was used to judge whether each TCR beta V gene segment behaved as functional or pseudogenic. The study aimed to test whether signatures of past pathogen exposure could be identified by cataloging public T cell receptors. The study at large found these results: The classifier was reported to diagnose cytomegalovirus status with high specificity and sensitivity in both the original cohort and the validation cohort. HLA typing was unavailable for some donors at each locus, so association tests used only the typed subset. Correlated functional status among segregating V segments might reflect linkage disequilibrium, but an unknown experimental factor could not be ruled out. In vitro tests confirmed that a few of the cytomegalovirus-associated TCR beta chains recognize cytomegalovirus antigens. When HLA alleles, especially DR and DQ, strongly co-occurred, attributing TCR associations to individual alleles was difficult. Compared with the approximately 700-donor mean, donors in an Asian-associated ancestry cluster had fewer N-insertions in productive TCRs, according to a later genetic analysis. A later analysis found that HLA-associated TCR beta chains were more clonally expanded and had lower generation probabilities than equally common non-associated chains. A later analysis found that most CMV-associated TCR beta chains appeared HLA-restricted, with HLA associations seemingly driven largely by CMV exposure. A group of highly shared sequence variants was considered likely to be a technical artifact of the sequencing pipeline. In an earlier analysis of 500 to 650 of the donors, most TCR beta V segments appeared in productive rearrangements about 90% or about 30% of the time, broadly matching IMGT annotations. A later analysis associated 16,951 TCR beta sequences with specific HLA alleles at a false discovery rate of 0.05. According to a later analysis, parvovirus B19, influenza, CMV and Epstein-Barr virus appeared linked to several top co-occurrence clusters. For the cohort, immune exposure information was limited to CMV serostatus. A further reported finding was that TCR beta sequences accurately predicted the HLA-A and HLA-B alleles for most subjects in the first cohort. Because counts were too low, roughly 16 rarely observed V segments, including chromosome 9 orphons, were excluded from the earlier analysis of around 590 of the donors. In a later analysis, TCR association rates were found to vary across HLA loci, with the most associated TCRs seen for DRB1 alleles and the fewest for HLA-C alleles. Most TCR sequences were seen in very few donors, while some public TCRs were found in many individuals. The study gave a list of some 150 TCR beta chains associated with cytomegalovirus. Sequencing depth was assumed to be roughly uniform across donors in the presence/absence analyses, though that assumption may not hold. The cohort was sequenced for TCR beta chains only, and without alpha or paired-chain data the features that could be detected were limited. Some IMGT-functional V segments, including TRBV6-2 and TRBV6-3, could not be distinguished by the 87-base-pair reads and were therefore excluded. V-gene and J-gene trimming of TCR beta chains was associated with a missense DCLRE1C variant in a later genetic analysis, and the association was replicated in an independent cohort. The authors suggested that the approach could potentially be generalized to other disease states and immunological phenotypes.

From cysteine to phenylalanine, the CDR3 is 13 amino acids long. The germline V gene specifies SQVTM as CDR1 and ANQGSEA as CDR2. The library was generated by the immunoSEQ multiplex PCR assay. The multiplex PCR relied on a mix of 60 forward primers for TCR Vbeta segments and 13 reverse primers for TCR Jbeta segments. The CDR3 region of rearranged TCR beta genes was amplified from genomic DNA with a multiplex PCR assay. The Illumina HiSeq System was used to sequence the amplified TCR beta libraries as 87-base-pair reads. On the study's bioinformatics: A later analysis tallied roughly 80 million unique TCR beta chains across the 666 repertoires, and approximately 12 million of those chains were shared by two or more donors. Raw reads were error-corrected and collapsed into unique sequences by a nearest-neighbor algorithm in which closely related sequences were merged to remove PCR and sequencing errors. CDR3 sequences were aligned to IMGT reference sequences to assign V, D and J gene segments. For a sequence to be retained, a match of at least six nucleotides to both a V gene segment and a J gene segment was required. Rearrangements were classified as productive when the CDR3 lacked stop codons and remained in frame with V and J, and all other rearrangements were classified as non-productive. CDR3 was defined according to IMGT convention as the region running from the second conserved V-encoded cysteine to the conserved J-encoded phenylalanine. The earlier analysis of about 500 of the donors excluded sequences that lacked an unambiguous match to a single V gene segment. In an earlier analysis of 450 to 750 of the donors, a V segment was called functional when productive rearrangements were above 56.7%, and segregating when the standard deviation between donors exceeded 5%. A statistical classification framework was built for diagnosing cytomegalovirus status from the catalog of TCR beta chain sequences. V and J gene assignment, in a later analysis, came from comparing TCR nucleotide sequences with IMGT/GENE-DB human TR gene sequences. The TCRdist pipeline was used in a later analysis to assign CDR3 sequences and most-parsimonious VDJ recombination scenarios. In a later analysis, each TCR beta chain was defined by its CDR3 amino acid sequence together with its V-gene family, and reads without a unique V-gene family were excluded. As a way to deal with suspected cross-contamination and a sequencing artifact, a later analysis dropped under 600 nucleotide sequences that were highly shared and had low generation probability. For each public chain, a later analysis derived a clonal expansion index from normalized ranks of inferred template counts within each repertoire. A later analysis computed generation probabilities with a VDJ recombination model fitted to out-of-frame rearrangements, and checked the results against IGoR. A later analysis scored TCR-TCR, TCR-HLA and TCR-CMV co-occurrence with hypergeometric tests, applying a repertoire-size bias correction to TCR pairs. In a later analysis, false discovery rates were estimated by permuting HLA or CMV assignments 20 times. A later analysis grouped co-occurring TCRs with DBSCAN, adding TCRdist sequence similarity when clustering within HLA-allele-positive subsets. Co-occurrence clustering excluded repertoires with fewer than 30,000 or more than 120,000 public chains, plus five with anomalous nucleotide sharing. The table was pulled from immuneACCESS by TCRdb, which kept in-frame rearrangements only. Such tables lose some clones; where checked, under half of the loss comes from unresolved V genes, and the rest has no known cause. That table supplies the V and J calls and clone size; D and trimming were determined from the DNA. In this sample the table shows about 190,000 clones, 82% of which occur a single time. 0.7% to 0.95% of the sample is in the top ten clones.

In total, approximately 610 healthy bone marrow donors made up the cohort. Cohort members were all nominally healthy when sampled, although unrecorded immune exposures were likely present. The donor tested CMV seronegative and was one of the 352 seronegative cohort members. Every donor gave a peripheral blood sample, and the peripheral blood mononuclear cells from that sample were used for TCR beta sequencing. Genomic DNA was extracted from the blood cell samples with the Qiagen DNeasy Blood Extraction Kit. Concerning this clone: Its binding antigen is unknown. It is unclear where the CDR3 begins or ends on the DNA, so no DNA is shown, and the CDR3 is as TCRdb lists it.

The rearranged chain carries TRBV29-1 and TRBJ2-4; whether TRBD1, the table's D call, matches the DNA was not checked. The TCR was taken from a woman aged 18-30 years in good health and CMV-seronegative. Sequenced material: PBMCs. The CDR3 in this case is CSVATGAANIQYF.